The rows below give T cell receptor beta chains drawn from one sample of a study of control samples from healthy donors and cancer patients. Repertoires were generated with immunoSEQ multiplex PCR, while TCRdb's copy carries only in-frame clones and drops some. The data hold tens of thousands of clones, with 65% to 80% observed a single time. Sequencing input: formalin-fixed, paraffin-embedded tissue. These receptors originate from a male donor with melanoma. Both conserved end residues are trimmed from each CDR3.

cdr3_aa v_call
ASSWDSNEQF TRBV12-3/TRBV12-4
ASSVEGETRPGGELF TRBV9
ASSIRGAQPQH TRBV19
ATSSGQPTDTQY TRBV15
ASSPTTGGVYGYT TRBV6-2/TRBV6-3
ASSFVAGGSSYEQY TRBV28
ASMGGGLGTDTQY TRBV2
ASSLDSGTYEQY TRBV7-2
ASSQRGQGDKVDQPQH TRBV18
TSSLCTGTSEYEQY TRBV1
ASSEMGGGNQPQH TRBV6-5
ASSRGNSNQPQH TRBV6-5
ASSLPLETQY TRBV12-3/TRBV12-4
ASSSGVATTNYGYT TRBV5-6
ASSSLQGGTGELF TRBV7-6
ASSVSGGSHEQY TRBV9
ASSQQGYNEQF TRBV5-1
ASSLGGQVYNEKLF TRBV7-9
AIRQESGNTIY TRBV10-3
ASSPGLGGYNEQF TRBV18
ASIRSGRGDNEQF TRBV2
ASSQEGTGVYEQY TRBV4-2
ASSLIAGSYEQY TRBV28
ASDLDASGTQY TRBV5-1
ASSDAISTGGAEWSAQY TRBV28
ASSEYRTGLSYGYT TRBV6-1
ASSQEFRQGWAYEQY TRBV14
ASSAEWGQAF TRBV18
ASRPLDRGNSPLH TRBV6-2/TRBV6-3
AIELSSGANVLT TRBV7-9
ASRVAGELF TRBV12-3/TRBV12-4
ASSPSRTSTDTQY TRBV27
SASYDSYEQY TRBV20-1
ASSEGGGKQETQY TRBV6-4
ASSLVPGQGSGGELF TRBV7-3
ASSQGGIVQPQH TRBV3-1/TRBV3-2
ASSPGQFKETQY TRBV11-2
ATKAEDTQY TRBV24-1
ASSEPGLAPAYEQY TRBV10-2
ATGTSVAGGRNEQF TRBV24-1
ASSATSGRFEQF TRBV7-8
ASSQRPSNTDTQY TRBV3-1/TRBV3-2
ASSRQRRGNEQY TRBV2
ASSTDRVAGELF TRBV2
ASSEAGTGYYEQY TRBV6-1
ASMAGETQY TRBV6-6